Sequencing of this T cell receptor (beta chain) was carried out in a study of T cell responses to AZD1222 COVID-19 vaccine. Study-wide points: In the spike-specific TCR repertoire, nearly half reportedly target unmutated variant regions. Donors were chiefly white British, with a greater number of females, and clonal diversity was perhaps underestimated. Sampling that yielded the repertoires occurred only after the peak T cell response.

Trimming left V 2 bases short and J 7 bases short, with 11 bases between. CDR1 and CDR2 (germline): WNHNN, SYGVQD (reference sequence). There are 14 residues in the CDR3. The protocol was immunoSEQ multiplex PCR, while the TCRdb copy is restricted to in-frame clones and leaves out a portion. The data hold approximately 200,000 clones, with just over 90% observed a single time. Comments on this clone: Its antigen is not identified.

The specimen comprised peripheral blood, sampled 28 days after the second AZD1222 dose. The sequence came from an adult who received the AZD1222 COVID-19 vaccine. The J gene is TRBJ1-4, the V gene TRBV10-1, with a weak D call TRBD1 (5 bases). CDR3 bases: TGCGCCAGCAGTGAGCGTAGGGGAAGTGAAAAACTGTTTTTT. Its protein is CASSERRGSEKLFF.